The rows below give T cell receptor beta chains drawn from one sample of a study of blood T cell repertoires in COVID-19. Libraries were prepared by immunoSEQ multiplex PCR; TCRdb keeps only in-frame clonotypes and omits some of them. This sample has approximately 22,000 clones, with 75% to 95% found just once. The source material was peripheral blood. The source of these receptors is a man in his sixties or seventies with active COVID-19. The CDR3 runs from the conserved cysteine through the conserved F or W. Fields, in order: D gene, J gene, clone size, V gene, CDR3 protein, CDR3 DNA. The D gene is left open where the match is weak. Part of the rows lack a size; the others show once, few, many or a class for expanded clones.

NA,TRBJ2-3,NA,TRBV28,CASSSPRIRYTQYF,TGTGCCAGCAGTTCCCCCCGGATCAGGTATACGCAGTATTTT
NA,TRBJ1-6,NA,TRBV7-9,CASSQDSSYNSPLHF,TGTGCCAGCAGCCAAGACAGCTCCTATAATTCACCCCTCCACTTT
TRBD1,TRBJ2-7,NA,TRBV2,CASKAGQEYEQYF,TGTGCCAGCAAGGCGGGACAGGAGTACGAGCAGTACTTC
TRBD2,TRBJ2-1,NA,TRBV15,CATSRARGGRVDEQFF,TGTGCCACCAGCAGAGCCCGCGGGGGGCGGGTAGATGAGCAGTTCTTC
TRBD2,TRBJ2-1,NA,TRBV5-6,CASSDGLAGLPFNEQFF,TGTGCCAGCAGCGATGGACTAGCGGGACTTCCTTTCAATGAGCAGTTCTTC
NA,TRBJ1-1,once,TRBV19,CASSILGGNTEAFF,TGTGCCAGTAGTATTCTCGGGGGGAACACTGAAGCTTTCTTT
NA,TRBJ2-6,NA,TRBV30,CAWSVGGQGSSGANVLTF,TGTGCCTGGAGTGTAGGTGGGCAGGGTAGCTCTGGGGCCAACGTCCTGACTTTC
NA,TRBJ2-1,NA,TRBV4-3,CASSQWANEQFF,TGCGCCAGCAGCCAATGGGCCAATGAGCAGTTCTTC
TRBD2,TRBJ2-1,NA,TRBV7-2,CASSLDRGSGISRFF,TGTGCCAGCAGCTTAGATCGGGGTAGCGGGATCTCTAGGTTCTTC
TRBD2,TRBJ2-2,NA,TRBV7-2,CASSLGGRGNTGELFF,TGTGCCAGCAGCTTAGGTGGGAGGGGAAACACCGGGGAGCTGTTTTTT
NA,TRBJ1-1,NA,TRBV7-9,CASSRQENTEAFF,TGTGCCAGCAGCCGACAGGAGAACACTGAAGCTTTCTTT
NA,TRBJ2-5,NA,TRBV5-1,CASRSSGAGYQETQYF,TGCGCCAGCAGATCCTCAGGGGCAGGGTACCAAGAGACCCAGTACTTC
TRBD1,TRBJ2-7,NA,TRBV7-9,CASSSTDRRGAYEQYF,TGTGCCAGCAGCTCTACGGACAGGAGAGGGGCCTACGAGCAGTACTTC
NA,TRBJ2-1,NA,TRBV5-4,CASSLSSASYNEQFF,TGTGCCAGCAGCTTGTCTAGCGCTTCCTACAATGAGCAGTTCTTC
NA,TRBJ1-1,NA,TRBV5-4,CASSTGQNTEAFF,TGTGCCAGCAGCACGGGACAGAACACTGAAGCTTTCTTT
NA,TRBJ2-7,NA,TRBV28,CASSPTPDPGEQYF,TGTGCCAGCAGTCCCACCCCTGATCCCGGCGAGCAGTACTTC
TRBD1,TRBJ1-1,NA,TRBV3-1/TRBV3-2,CASSQEGTGMNTEAFF,TGTGCCAGCAGCCAAGAAGGGACAGGGATGAACACTGAAGCTTTCTTT
NA,TRBJ1-6,NA,TRBV5-1,CASGTRMDSPLHF,TGCGCCAGCGGGACAAGGATGGATTCACCCCTCCACTTT
NA,TRBJ2-2,once,TRBV5-6,CASSLLPAGELFF,TGTGCCAGCAGCTTGCTGCCAGCCGGGGAGCTGTTTTTT
TRBD2,TRBJ2-2,NA,TRBV15,CATRELAGVGELFF,TGTGCCACCAGAGAACTAGCGGGAGTCGGGGAGCTGTTTTTT
NA,TRBJ2-4,NA,TRBV19,CASTLDSYIQYF,TGTGCCAGTACCCTGGACAGCTACATTCAGTACTTC
NA,TRBJ2-5,NA,TRBV5-4,CASSWGGRGERETQYF,TGTGCCAGCAGCTGGGGGGGCAGGGGTGAACGGGAGACCCAGTACTTC
NA,TRBJ2-7,NA,TRBV19,CASSMRASEQYF,TGTGCCAGTAGTATGCGGGCCTCCGAGCAGTACTTC
NA,TRBJ1-2,NA,TRBV30,CAWSAKGINYGYTF,TGTGCCTGGAGTGCGAAGGGGATAAACTATGGCTACACCTTC
NA,TRBJ2-1,once,TRBV6-5,CASSPTSYNEQFF,TGTGCCAGCAGTCCCACTTCCTACAATGAGCAGTTCTTC
NA,TRBJ2-5,once,TRBV18,CASSPSAYQETQYF,TGTGCCAGCTCACCCTCAGCGTACCAAGAGACCCAGTACTTC
TRBD1,TRBJ2-2,few,TRBV9,CASSGPGGASGELFF,TGTGCCAGCAGCGGCCCAGGGGGCGCGAGCGGGGAGCTGTTTTTT
NA,TRBJ1-6,once,TRBV10-3,CAIRDAAGHNSPLHF,TGTGCCATCAGGGACGCCGCGGGACATAATTCACCCCTCCACTTT
NA,TRBJ2-5,NA,TRBV7-7,CASSILEASQETQYF,TGTGCCAGCAGCATTTTGGAAGCGTCACAAGAGACCCAGTACTTC